This T cell receptor beta chain was profiled in a study of blood T cell repertoires in COVID-19. Original analysis: Scientists estimated how many nucleated cells there were by amplifying reference gene primers. The method was immunoSEQ multiplex PCR; TCRdb's version includes in-frame clones alone and lacks a portion of them. V, J and clone size derive from that table, while D and trimming were established from the DNA sequence. The sample lists under 250,000 clones; more than 85% were seen once. V was clipped by 4 bases and J by 0 bases, with 10 bases between them. The CDR3 covers 15 residues. Germline V lookup: CDR1 SGHDN, CDR2 FVKESK.

The rearrangement uses TRBV14 and TRBJ2-1; D perhaps matches TRBD1 (5 bases). The TCR sequence derives from a man in his 60s with COVID-19, enrolled during active disease. Material: peripheral blood. CDR3 region: CASSPGRNSYNEQFF. The CDR3 DNA follows: TGTGCCAGCAGCCCAGGGCGTAACTCCTACAATGAGCAGTTCTTC.